Below, one T cell receptor beta chain is given with its context. Its specificity is not known. Only in-frame clones appear in the TCRdb table, and some are missing; sequencing was by immunoSEQ multiplex PCR. The repertoire includes about half a million clones, 70% to 85% of them detected once, and around 11% sits in the top ten. The unsorted samples took tens of millions of PBMCs to get genomic DNA. CDR3 length equals 14 residues. Germline V gene data show CDR1 as GTSNPN and CDR2 as SVGIG (reference sequence). V dropped 3 bases and J dropped 7; count of bases not matched to a gene: 7. These data belong to a study of shared clonotypes between healthy human individuals. Study-wide results and caveats: Sampling used blood alone; tissue repertoires probably differ. The represented genetic and exposure-history diversity was limited by the small number of donors.

The chain combines TRBV30 with TRBJ2-7, with 12 positions matching TRBD2. The sequence was collected from a woman between 40 and 50 years old in good health. Some clones in this sample may be carry-over from other donors' samples. The sequenced sample consisted of PBMCs. CDR3: CAWRTSGSRGEQYF. The CDR3 region has the DNA TGTGCCTGGAGGACTAGCGGGAGTCGGGGGGAGCAGTACTTC.